The rows below give T cell receptor beta chains drawn from one sample of a study of PD-L1 blockade in urothelial cancer. Profiled with immunoSEQ multiplex PCR; TCRdb holds only in-frame clones, not every one. Of more than 45,000 clones listed, around 85% were seen once; the top ten hold roughly 17%. The specimen was PBMCs, collected around atezolizumab (anti-PD-L1) treatment. These receptors were taken from a man aged 55 to 69 with urothelial cancer. The CDR3 runs from the conserved cysteine through the conserved F or W. The order of the fields is D gene, V gene, clone size, J gene, CDR3 DNA, CDR3 protein. The D gene is left open where the match is weak. Rows may omit the clone size; those that give it use once, few, many or a size class.

D: TRBD2; V: TRBV10-1; size: -; J: TRBJ2-1; DNA: TGCGCCAGCAGTTCCTATAGCGGGGACTCCTACAATGAGCAGTTCTTC; CDR3: CASSSYSGDSYNEQFF
D: -; V: TRBV29-1; size: -; J: TRBJ2-4; DNA: TGCAGCGTCGACCCAATCATAGGGGGAATCGTAGCCAAAAACATTCAGTACTTC; CDR3: CSVDPIIGGIVAKNIQYF
D: TRBD1; V: TRBV29-1; size: -; J: TRBJ1-5; DNA: TGCAGCGCCAAGCTTGGGACAGATAGCAATCAGCCCCAGCATTTT; CDR3: CSAKLGTDSNQPQHF
D: TRBD1; V: TRBV18; size: -; J: TRBJ1-3; DNA: TGTGCCAGCTCACCACTTCATCGTACAGGGGCCACCAGAGGAAACACCATATATTTT; CDR3: CASSPLHRTGATRGNTIYF
D: TRBD2; V: TRBV27; size: once; J: TRBJ2-1; DNA: TGTGCCAGCAGTCGATCACCGGGACTAGCGGGAGGCGCGGTTTCTAATGAGCAGTTCTTC; CDR3: CASSRSPGLAGGAVSNEQFF
D: -; V: TRBV30; size: -; J: TRBJ2-7; DNA: TGTGCCTGGAGCCCAGGCACCGCCGAGCAGTACTTC; CDR3: CAWSPGTAEQYF
D: -; V: TRBV5-1; size: -; J: TRBJ2-2; DNA: TGCGCCAGCAGCGTAAGCGGGCAACCCTTTGCCGGGGAGCTGTTTTTT; CDR3: CASSVSGQPFAGELFF
D: TRBD1; V: TRBV12-5; size: once; J: TRBJ2-5; DNA: TGTGCTAGTGGTACCGGACAGGGGAAGAGAACCCAGTACTTC; CDR3: CASGTGQGKRTQYF
D: -; V: TRBV9; size: -; J: TRBJ1-1; DNA: TGTGCCAGCAGCCGCGGGTCAAAAAGCAACGCTGAAGCTTTCTTT; CDR3: CASSRGSKSNAEAFF
D: -; V: TRBV28; size: -; J: TRBJ1-4; DNA: TGTGCCAGTAGACAGCGTCGGGAAAAACTGTTTTTT; CDR3: CASRQRREKLFF
D: -; V: TRBV9; size: -; J: TRBJ2-2; DNA: TGTGCCAGCAGCGTAGAGGGGTCGCGCACCGGGGAGCTGTTTTTT; CDR3: CASSVEGSRTGELFF
D: TRBD1; V: TRBV5-1; size: -; J: TRBJ2-7; DNA: TGCGCCAGCAGCTTGGCCGGGACAGGCTACGAGCAGTACTTC; CDR3: CASSLAGTGYEQYF
D: -; V: TRBV6-5; size: -; J: TRBJ1-3; DNA: TGTGCCAGCCAACGGAAGGGGGGGGCCTCCATATATTTT; CDR3: CASQRKGGASIYF
D: -; V: TRBV7-9; size: -; J: TRBJ2-5; DNA: TGTGCCAGCAGCTTAGGGGCCGCGGAGACCCAGTACTTC; CDR3: CASSLGAAETQYF
D: -; V: TRBV28; size: -; J: TRBJ1-5; DNA: TGTGCCAGCAGTTCGGGGGGATTGAGTCAGCCCCAGCATTTT; CDR3: CASSSGGLSQPQHF
D: -; V: TRBV5-1; size: once; J: TRBJ2-3; DNA: TGCGCCAGCTCGGTGGGGTGGGAGACAGATACGCAGTATTTT; CDR3: CASSVGWETDTQYF
D: TRBD1; V: TRBV5-6; size: -; J: TRBJ1-1; DNA: TGTGCCAGCAGCGCCGGGACAGGGCGAGAAGCTTTCTTT; CDR3: CASSAGTGREAFF
D: TRBD1; V: TRBV7-2; size: once; J: TRBJ2-2; DNA: TGTGCCAGCAGCCCACAGACAGGGTTGGCCGGGGAGCTGTTTTTT; CDR3: CASSPQTGLAGELFF
D: -; V: TRBV10-2; size: -; J: TRBJ2-7; DNA: TGCGCCAGCAGAGACAGTTTTTGGCGCTTC; CDR3: CASRDSFWRF
D: TRBD2; V: TRBV30; size: -; J: TRBJ2-3; DNA: TGTGCCTGGAGTGTAACTAGCGGGCTTATCACAGATACGCAGTATTTT; CDR3: CAWSVTSGLITDTQYF
D: TRBD1; V: TRBV7-3; size: -; J: TRBJ2-7; DNA: TGTGCCAGCAGCACCCGACAGGGGGCGATCCACGAGCAGTACTTC; CDR3: CASSTRQGAIHEQYF
D: -; V: TRBV2; size: -; J: TRBJ2-3; DNA: TGTGCCAGCAGTCCTAGCACAGATACGCAGTATTTT; CDR3: CASSPSTDTQYF
D: -; V: TRBV11-1; size: -; J: TRBJ2-2; DNA: TGTGCCAGCACGGAGAGCAGGGCGAACACCGGGGAGCTGTTTTTT; CDR3: CASTESRANTGELFF
D: TRBD2; V: TRBV6-5; size: -; J: TRBJ2-7; DNA: TGTGCCAGCAGTGGCGGGACTAGGCCTGACGAGCAGTACTTC; CDR3: CASSGGTRPDEQYF
D: TRBD2; V: TRBV5-4; size: -; J: TRBJ2-1; DNA: TGTGCCAGCAGCTACGGTCGGGAGGGCAGGGACAATGAGCAGTTCTTC; CDR3: CASSYGREGRDNEQFF
D: -; V: TRBV9; size: few; J: TRBJ2-1; DNA: TGTGCCAGCAGCGTCAAGCGTGACCACAATGAGCAGTTCTTC; CDR3: CASSVKRDHNEQFF
D: -; V: TRBV6-5; size: -; J: TRBJ2-5; DNA: TGTGCCAGCAGTTACTCGTCAGCAGGAAGAAAGACCCAGTACTTC; CDR3: CASSYSSAGRKTQYF
D: -; V: TRBV7-9; size: -; J: TRBJ1-2; DNA: TGTGCCAGCAGCTTAGTAGGGGTCGAATATGGCTACACCTTC; CDR3: CASSLVGVEYGYTF
D: -; V: TRBV6-6; size: -; J: TRBJ2-1; DNA: TGTGCCAGCAGCAAGGGGCAGGCCAGCTCCTACAATGAGCAGTTCTTC; CDR3: CASSKGQASSYNEQFF
D: -; V: TRBV9; size: -; J: TRBJ2-7; DNA: TGTGCCAGCAGCGTGGGACATAGCTCCTACGAGCAGTACTTC; CDR3: CASSVGHSSYEQYF
D: TRBD2; V: TRBV11-1; size: -; J: TRBJ2-5; DNA: TGTGCCAGCAGCTTACTCAGCGGGAGGGCCAGGGAGACCCAGTACTTC; CDR3: CASSLLSGRARETQYF
D: TRBD1; V: TRBV5-1; size: -; J: TRBJ2-7; DNA: TGCGCCAGTCGGGACAGGGACTACGAGCAGTACTTC; CDR3: CASRDRDYEQYF
D: TRBD1; V: TRBV30; size: few; J: TRBJ1-1; DNA: TGTGCCTGGGAGATACAGGGGGCCACTGAAGCTTTCTTT; CDR3: CAWEIQGATEAFF
D: -; V: TRBV7-3; size: -; J: TRBJ1-6; DNA: TGTGCCAGCAGCTTAGAGCAGGTCCTCTCTAATTCACCCCTCCACTTT; CDR3: CASSLEQVLSNSPLHF